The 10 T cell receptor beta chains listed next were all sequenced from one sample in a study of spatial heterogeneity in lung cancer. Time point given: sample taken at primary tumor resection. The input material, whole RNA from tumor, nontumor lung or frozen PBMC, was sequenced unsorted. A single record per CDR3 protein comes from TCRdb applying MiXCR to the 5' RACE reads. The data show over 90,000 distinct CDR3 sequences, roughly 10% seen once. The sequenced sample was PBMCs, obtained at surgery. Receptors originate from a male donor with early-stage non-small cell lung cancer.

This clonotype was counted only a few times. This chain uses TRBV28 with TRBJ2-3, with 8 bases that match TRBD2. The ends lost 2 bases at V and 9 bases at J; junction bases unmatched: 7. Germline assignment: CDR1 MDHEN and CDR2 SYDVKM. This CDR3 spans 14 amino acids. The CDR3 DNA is TGTGCCAGCAGTTTAACGGCGGGAGGACGGACGCAGTATTTT. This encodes CASSLTAGGRTQYF.

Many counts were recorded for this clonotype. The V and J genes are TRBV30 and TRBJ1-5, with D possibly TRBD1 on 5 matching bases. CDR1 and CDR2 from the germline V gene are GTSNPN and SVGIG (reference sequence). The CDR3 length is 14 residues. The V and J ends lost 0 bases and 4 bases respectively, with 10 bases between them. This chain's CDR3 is CAWSVLAGNQPQHF. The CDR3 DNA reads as TGTGCCTGGAGTGTACTCGCAGGGAATCAGCCCCAGCATTTT.

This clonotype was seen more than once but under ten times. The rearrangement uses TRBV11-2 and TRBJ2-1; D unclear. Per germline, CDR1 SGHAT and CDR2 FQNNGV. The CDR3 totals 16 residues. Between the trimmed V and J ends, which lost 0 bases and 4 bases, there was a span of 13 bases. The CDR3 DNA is TGTGCCAGCAGCTTAGAGGTCCGGGCAAGGTACAATGAGCAGTTCTTC. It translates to CASSLEVRARYNEQFF. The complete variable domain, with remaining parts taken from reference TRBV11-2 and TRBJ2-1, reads EAGVAQSPRYKIIEKRQSVAFWCNPISGHATLYWYQQILGQGPKLLIQFQNNGVVDDSQLPKDRFSAERLKGVDSTLKIQPAKLEDSAVYLCASSLEVRARYNEQFFGPGTRLTVL.

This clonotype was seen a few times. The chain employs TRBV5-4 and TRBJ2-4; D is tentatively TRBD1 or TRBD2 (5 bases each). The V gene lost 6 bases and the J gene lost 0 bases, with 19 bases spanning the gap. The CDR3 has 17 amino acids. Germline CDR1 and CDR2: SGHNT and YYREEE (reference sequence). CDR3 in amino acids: CASNRGGSQQAKNIQYF. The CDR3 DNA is TGTGCCAGCAACCGGGGCGGTAGTCAGCAAGCCAAAAACATTCAGTACTTC.

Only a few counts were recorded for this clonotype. The CDR3 loop is CASTLTDTGGVGYTF. In DNA, the CDR3 is TGTGCCAGCACCCTTACAGACACAGGGGGTGTAGGCTACACCTTC. The rearrangement links TRBV11-2 to TRBJ1-2; 8 bases fit TRBD1. Germline CDR1 SGHAT, CDR2 FQNNGV. The V gene end was trimmed by 7 bases and the J gene end by 8 bases; junction bases not matched to a gene: 15. The CDR3 is made up of 15 amino acids.

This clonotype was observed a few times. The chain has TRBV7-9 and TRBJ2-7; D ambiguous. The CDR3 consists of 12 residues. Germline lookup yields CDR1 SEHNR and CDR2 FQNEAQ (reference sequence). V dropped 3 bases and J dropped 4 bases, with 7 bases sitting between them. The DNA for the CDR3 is TGTGCCAGCAGCTTCATACAGTACGAGCAGTACTTC. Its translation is CASSFIQYEQYF.

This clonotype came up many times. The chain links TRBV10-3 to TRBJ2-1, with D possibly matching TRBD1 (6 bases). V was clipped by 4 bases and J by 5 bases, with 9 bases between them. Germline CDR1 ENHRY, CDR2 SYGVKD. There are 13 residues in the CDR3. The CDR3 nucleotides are TGTGCCATCAGTGCTGGGACAAACAATGAGCAGTTCTTC. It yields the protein CAISAGTNNEQFF.

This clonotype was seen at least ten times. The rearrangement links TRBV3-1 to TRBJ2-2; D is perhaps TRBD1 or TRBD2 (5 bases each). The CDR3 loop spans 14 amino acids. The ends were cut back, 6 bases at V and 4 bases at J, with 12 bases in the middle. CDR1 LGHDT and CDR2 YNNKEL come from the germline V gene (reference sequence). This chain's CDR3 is CASRARAGTGELFF. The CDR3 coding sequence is TGTGCCAGCAGGGCCAGGGCGGGCACCGGGGAGCTGTTTTTT.

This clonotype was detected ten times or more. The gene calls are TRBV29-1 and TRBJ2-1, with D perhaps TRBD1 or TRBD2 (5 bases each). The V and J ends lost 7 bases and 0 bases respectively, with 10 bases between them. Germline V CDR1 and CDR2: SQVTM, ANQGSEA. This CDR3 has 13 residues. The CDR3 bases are TGCAGCGCCGGGACGTTCTCCTACAATGAGCAGTTCTTC. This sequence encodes CSAGTFSYNEQFF.

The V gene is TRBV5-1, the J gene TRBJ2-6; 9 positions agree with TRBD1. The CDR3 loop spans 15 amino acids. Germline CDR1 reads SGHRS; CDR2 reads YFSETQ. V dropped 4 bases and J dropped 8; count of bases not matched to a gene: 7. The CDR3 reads CASSPRDRVSNVLTF. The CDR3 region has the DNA TGCGCCAGCAGCCCCCGGGACAGGGTATCCAACGTCCTGACTTTC.